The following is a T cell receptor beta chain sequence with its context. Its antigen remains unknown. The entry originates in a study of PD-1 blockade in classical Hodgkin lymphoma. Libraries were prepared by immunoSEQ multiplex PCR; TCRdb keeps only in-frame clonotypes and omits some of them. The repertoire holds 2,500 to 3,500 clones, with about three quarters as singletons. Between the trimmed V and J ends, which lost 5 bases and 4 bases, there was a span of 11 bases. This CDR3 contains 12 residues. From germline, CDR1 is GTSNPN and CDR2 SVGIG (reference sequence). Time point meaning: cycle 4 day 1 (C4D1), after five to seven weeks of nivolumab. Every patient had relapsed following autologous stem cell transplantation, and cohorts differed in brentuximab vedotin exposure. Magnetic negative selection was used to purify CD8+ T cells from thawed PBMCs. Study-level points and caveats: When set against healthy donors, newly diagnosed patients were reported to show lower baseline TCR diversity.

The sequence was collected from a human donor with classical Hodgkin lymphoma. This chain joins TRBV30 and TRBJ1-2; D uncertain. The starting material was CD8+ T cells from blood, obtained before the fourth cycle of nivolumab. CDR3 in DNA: TGTGCCTGGGAGGAGGGCCTCTATGGCTACACCTTC. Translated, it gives CAWEEGLYGYTF. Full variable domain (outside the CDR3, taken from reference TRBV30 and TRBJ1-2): SQTIHQWPATLVQPVGSPLSLECTVEGTSNPNLYWYRQAAGRGLQLLFYSVGIGQISSEVPQNLSASRPQDRQFILSSKKLLLSDSGFYLCAWEEGLYGYTFGSGTRLTVV.